The rows below give T cell receptor beta chains drawn from one sample of a study of blood T cell repertoires in COVID-19. Only in-frame clones appear in the TCRdb table, and some are missing; sequencing was by immunoSEQ multiplex PCR. This table holds around 280,000 clones, around nine tenths found once. Sample: peripheral blood. These receptors all come from a man aged 65 to 79 with acute or convalescent COVID-19. Both conserved end residues are trimmed from each CDR3. Expanded clones are given a class, and other clones once, few, many or no size at all.

j_call cdr3_length clone_size v_call cdr3_aa
TRBJ2-1 10 . TRBV11-2 ASSPNTNEQF
TRBJ1-2 11 . TRBV28 ASSLYAGHGYT
TRBJ2-6 11 . TRBV5-1 ASSEPGANVLT
TRBJ2-1 14 . TRBV24-1 ATSGSGTSGVYEQF
TRBJ1-3 14 . TRBV7-9 ASSSFDRISGNTIY
TRBJ2-3 13 . TRBV7-9 ASSSRTSGWDTQY
TRBJ1-4 12 once TRBV5-1 ASRQTGASEKLF
TRBJ2-7 10 few TRBV14 ASSQRWGGQY
TRBJ2-3 14 . TRBV9 ASSVERGSYTDTQY
TRBJ2-5 11 . TRBV7-3 ASSLGLGETQY
TRBJ2-5 12 . TRBV28 ASSRVGGQETQY
TRBJ2-7 11 . TRBV18 ASSPDRGREQY
TRBJ2-3 13 . TRBV27 ASSLGQGHTDTQY
TRBJ1-3 11 . TRBV3-1/TRBV3-2 ASSQVEGNTIY
TRBJ2-1 9 . TRBV29-1 SATGGPEQF
TRBJ2-2 14 . TRBV6-5 ASSFRRRAGAGELF
TRBJ2-1 10 . TRBV19 ASTSFPGEQF
TRBJ2-7 12 . TRBV28 ASRVGGSSYEQY
TRBJ2-1 13 . TRBV7-9 ASSPGTGGYDEQF
TRBJ2-7 11 . TRBV7-6 ASSSTTDYEQY
TRBJ2-2 10 . TRBV5-6 ASSFYTGELF
TRBJ2-7 12 once TRBV28 AVLDRGYSYEQY
TRBJ1-1 12 few TRBV14 ASSQETSRTEAF
TRBJ2-3 12 . TRBV29-1 SVDYGGATDTQY